This is a list of T cell receptor beta chains from one sample in a study of T cell responses to AZD1222 COVID-19 vaccine. The table came from immunoSEQ multiplex PCR; TCRdb's copy has only in-frame clones and leaves some out. The sample contains about 130,000 clones, 93% of which appear only once. The sequences come from peripheral blood, collected on day 0 of AZD1222 vaccination. Receptors were obtained from an adult in good health. Both conserved end residues are part of each CDR3. A D gene is named only where the DNA matches it firmly. Some rows mark clone size as missing; the rest say once, few, many or name a class of expanded clone.

v_call: TRBV19; j_call: TRBJ1-1; clone_size: .; d_call: TRBD1; cdr3_aa: CASSIVAGGFTEAFF; cdr3_nt: TGTGCCAGTAGTATAGTAGCAGGGGGCTTCACTGAAGCTTTCTTT
v_call: TRBV27; j_call: TRBJ1-2; clone_size: .; d_call: .; cdr3_aa: CASSSLNAQGPGGYTF; cdr3_nt: TGTGCCAGCAGTTCTCTCAACGCCCAGGGACCGGGAGGCTACACCTTC
v_call: TRBV5-4; j_call: TRBJ2-1; clone_size: once; d_call: TRBD2; cdr3_aa: CASSGPTQAGGLGNEQFF; cdr3_nt: TGTGCCAGCAGCGGCCCCACCCAAGCGGGGGGCCTTGGGAATGAGCAGTTCTTC
v_call: TRBV15; j_call: TRBJ1-1; clone_size: .; d_call: TRBD1; cdr3_aa: CATSKTPTGLNTEAFF; cdr3_nt: TGTGCCACCAGCAAGACTCCGACAGGGCTGAACACTGAAGCTTTCTTT
v_call: TRBV6-6; j_call: TRBJ1-6; clone_size: few; d_call: .; cdr3_aa: CASTPGPGHNSPLHF; cdr3_nt: TGTGCCAGCACGCCTGGCCCCGGACATAATTCACCCCTCCACTTT
v_call: TRBV9; j_call: TRBJ2-1; clone_size: .; d_call: .; cdr3_aa: CASSVSTSDYNEQFF; cdr3_nt: TGTGCCAGCAGCGTAAGCACCTCGGATTACAATGAGCAGTTCTTC
v_call: TRBV7-8; j_call: TRBJ2-6; clone_size: .; d_call: .; cdr3_aa: CASSLGHRGLNSGANVLTF; cdr3_nt: TGTGCCAGCAGCTTGGGACACAGGGGACTCAACTCTGGGGCCAACGTCCTGACTTTC
v_call: TRBV5-7; j_call: TRBJ1-6; clone_size: .; d_call: .; cdr3_aa: CASSLNGVKGQIPSPLHF; cdr3_nt: TGTGCCAGCAGCTTAAATGGGGTGAAGGGACAAATTCCTTCACCCCTCCACTTT
v_call: TRBV19; j_call: TRBJ2-1; clone_size: .; d_call: .; cdr3_aa: CASSIEAGFPYNEQFF; cdr3_nt: TGTGCCAGTAGTATAGAAGCAGGGTTTCCCTACAATGAGCAGTTCTTC
v_call: TRBV13; j_call: TRBJ1-1; clone_size: .; d_call: .; cdr3_aa: CASSLYRRRSTEAFF; cdr3_nt: TGTGCCAGCAGCTTATACAGGAGAAGAAGCACTGAAGCTTTCTTT
v_call: TRBV6-4; j_call: TRBJ2-1; clone_size: .; d_call: TRBD2; cdr3_aa: CASSDSSGGANEQFF; cdr3_nt: TGTGCCAGCAGTGACTCTAGCGGGGGGGCCAATGAGCAGTTCTTC
v_call: TRBV4-1; j_call: TRBJ1-4; clone_size: few; d_call: .; cdr3_aa: CASSQAGFNEKLFF; cdr3_nt: TGCGCCAGCAGCCAAGCGGGGTTTAATGAAAAACTGTTTTTT
v_call: TRBV6-5; j_call: TRBJ2-2; clone_size: .; d_call: TRBD1; cdr3_aa: CASSVTGVGTGELFF; cdr3_nt: TGTGCCAGCAGCGTGACAGGGGTGGGGACCGGGGAGCTGTTTTTT
v_call: TRBV29-1; j_call: TRBJ1-2; clone_size: .; d_call: TRBD1; cdr3_aa: CSAVDRGSLGYTF; cdr3_nt: TGCAGCGCGGTGGACAGGGGGAGCCTTGGCTACACCTTC
v_call: TRBV4-2; j_call: TRBJ2-6; clone_size: .; d_call: TRBD2; cdr3_aa: CASGGLEGSGANVLTF; cdr3_nt: TGTGCCAGCGGGGGACTAGAAGGCTCTGGGGCCAACGTCCTGACTTTC
v_call: TRBV10-3; j_call: TRBJ2-7; clone_size: .; d_call: .; cdr3_aa: CAISEGGPTSYEQYF; cdr3_nt: TGTGCCATCAGTGAGGGGGGCCCAACCTCCTACGAGCAGTACTTC
v_call: TRBV12-3/TRBV12-4; j_call: TRBJ1-1; clone_size: .; d_call: .; cdr3_aa: CASSRQVRTEAFF; cdr3_nt: TGTGCCAGCAGTCGACAGGTTCGAACTGAAGCTTTCTTT
v_call: TRBV29-1; j_call: TRBJ1-5; clone_size: .; d_call: .; cdr3_aa: CSVVLGDSLNQPQHF; cdr3_nt: TGCAGCGTTGTTTTGGGGGATTCCCTCAATCAGCCCCAGCATTTT
v_call: TRBV5-3; j_call: TRBJ1-1; clone_size: once; d_call: .; cdr3_aa: CANWIRGTEAFF; cdr3_nt: TGTGCCAATTGGATACGGGGCACTGAAGCTTTCTTT
v_call: TRBV19; j_call: TRBJ1-5; clone_size: .; d_call: .; cdr3_aa: CASSMFRNSNQPQHF; cdr3_nt: TGTGCCAGTAGTATGTTCCGGAATAGCAATCAGCCCCAGCATTTT
v_call: TRBV2; j_call: TRBJ2-1; clone_size: .; d_call: .; cdr3_aa: CASVIYNEQFF; cdr3_nt: TGTGCCAGCGTTATCTACAATGAGCAGTTCTTC
v_call: TRBV3-1/TRBV3-2; j_call: TRBJ2-1; clone_size: .; d_call: .; cdr3_aa: CASSQAGRDYNEQFF; cdr3_nt: TGTGCCAGCAGCCAAGCTGGCAGGGACTACAATGAGCAGTTCTTC
v_call: TRBV29-1; j_call: TRBJ1-1; clone_size: .; d_call: .; cdr3_aa: CSVDRGPEAFF; cdr3_nt: TGCAGCGTTGACAGGGGTCCCGAAGCTTTCTTT
v_call: TRBV3-1/TRBV3-2; j_call: TRBJ2-5; clone_size: .; d_call: .; cdr3_aa: CASSQEGRAQYF; cdr3_nt: TGTGCCAGCAGCCAAGAAGGTAGGGCCCAGTACTTC
v_call: TRBV19; j_call: TRBJ1-6; clone_size: .; d_call: .; cdr3_aa: CASSGKRVSPLHF; cdr3_nt: TGTGCCAGTAGTGGAAAAAGGGTTTCACCCCTCCACTTT
v_call: TRBV7-9; j_call: TRBJ1-4; clone_size: .; d_call: .; cdr3_aa: CASSPLLGGEKLFF; cdr3_nt: TGTGCCAGCAGCCCTTTACTCGGGGGGGAAAAACTGTTTTTT